The 24 T cell receptor beta chains presented below share a single source sample, sequenced in a study of cytomegalovirus exposure and HLA in healthy donors. With 60 Vbeta and 13 Jbeta primers, the PCR was carried out. Clones were read by immunoSEQ multiplex PCR, and TCRdb kept only the in-frame ones, dropping some. The top ten clones hold approximately 1.6% of a sample with approximately 170,000 clones, 82% of them seen once. Material: PBMCs. The origin of the receptors is a male donor in good health and CMV-seronegative.

V usage is TRBV6-1 and J usage is TRBJ2-7; 15 bases line up with TRBD2. The CDR3 runs to 19 residues. V trimming: 2 bases; J trimming: 7 bases; junction bases outside the gene matches: 15. Germline values: CDR1 MNHNS, CDR2 SASEGT. In nucleotides, the CDR3 is TGTGCCAGCAGTGAATCGGGGACCGGACTAGCGGGGGGGCGCAGGGAGCAGTACTTC. Its translation: CASSESGTGLAGGRREQYF.

V usage is TRBV25-1 and J usage is TRBJ1-2, with 9 bases fitting TRBD1. The germline gives CDR1 MGHDK, CDR2 SYGVNS. CDR3 size: 13 residues. The trim removed 4 bases at V and 7 bases at J, leaving 4 bases unmatched. The CDR3 coding sequence is TGTGCCAGCAGTGGCTGGACAGGGGTTGGCTACACCTTC. It encodes CASSGWTGVGYTF.

The chain uses TRBV2 and TRBJ2-2, with 7 bases aligning to TRBD2. The CDR3 has 17 amino acids. Germline V CDR1 and CDR2: SNHLY, FYNNEI. V was clipped by 6 bases and J by 2 bases; unmatched bases: 12. The CDR3 is CASRGGEAGLNTGELFF. The CDR3 nucleotides are TGTGCCAGCAGGGGGGGGGAGGCGGGATTAAACACCGGGGAGCTGTTTTTT.

This rearrangement joins TRBV7-2 to TRBJ2-7, with 10 positions matching TRBD2. The CDR3 length is 16 residues. Germline-derived CDR1 and CDR2 are SGHTA and FQGNSA. The ends lost 5 bases at V and 13 bases at J; junction bases unmatched: 20. The CDR3 loop is CASSEYSGTSAEFLYF. The CDR3, as DNA: TGTGCCAGCAGCGAGTACTCCGGGACTAGCGCAGAGTTTTTATACTTC.

The V gene is TRBV6-6, the J gene TRBJ2-2; possibly TRBD2 for D (6 bases). CDR3 length: 15 amino acids. CDR1 is MNHNY, CDR2 SVGAGI, per germline (reference sequence). V lost 0 bases and J lost 4, with 9 bases in between. CDR3 in amino acids: CASSYSGGTTGELFF. The CDR3 nucleotides are TGTGCCAGCAGTTACTCGGGGGGAACCACCGGGGAGCTGTTTTTT.

The J gene is TRBJ2-7, the V gene TRBV9, with 9 nucleotides matching TRBD2. Losses at the gene ends were 0 bases for V and 4 bases for J; bases not matched to a gene: 11. The germline gives CDR1 SGDLS, CDR2 YYNGEE. This CDR3 region has 17 residues. The DNA of the CDR3 is TGTGCCAGCAGCGTAGGAGATATGGCTAGCGGGGAATACGAGCAGTACTTC. Translation gives CASSVGDMASGEYEQYF.

The gene calls are TRBV7-3 and TRBJ2-3; D perhaps matches TRBD1 (5 bases). V lost 0 bases to trimming and J lost 0 bases, with 10 bases between them. This CDR3 has 16 residues. Germline V lookup: CDR1 SGHTA, CDR2 FQGTGA. CDR3 DNA sequence: TGTGCCAGCAGCTTAACGCCTGGACAAAGCACAGATACGCAGTATTTT. Translation gives CASSLTPGQSTDTQYF.

The gene calls are TRBV27 and TRBJ2-5, with TRBD1 identical over 7 bases. V lost 5 bases and J lost 12; bases outside the gene matches: 12. The CDR3 contains 13 residues. Germline assignment: CDR1 MNHEY and CDR2 SMNVEV (reference sequence). The CDR3 reads CASSLQGQVQKYF. Here the CDR3 DNA reads TGTGCCAGCAGTCTACAAGGACAGGTACAGAAGTACTTC.

This clone was picked up a small number of times. This rearrangement joins TRBV7-6 to TRBJ2-7; 9 bases are a match to TRBD2. Germline CDR1 SGHVS, CDR2 FNYEAQ. The CDR3 runs 14 residues. J was trimmed by 5 bases and V by 3 bases; bases with no gene match: 5. The CDR3 coding sequence is TGTGCCAGCAGCTTTACCGGGACTAGCAACGAGCAGTACTTC. This codes for CASSFTGTSNEQYF.

The chain carries TRBV28 and TRBJ1-2; 8 bases fit TRBD1. Trimming at V came to 7 bases and at J to 0 bases, leaving 7 bases not matched to a gene. The CDR3 consists of 15 residues. In germline, CDR1 is MDHEN, CDR2 SYDVKM. Here the CDR3 DNA reads TGTGCCAGCACGGTCAGGGGGCGAGCTAACTATGGCTACACCTTC. It is translated as CASTVRGRANYGYTF.

The chain is built from TRBV30 and TRBJ2-1, with 8 bases that match TRBD2. The germline V gene encodes CDR1 GTSNPN and CDR2 SVGIG (reference sequence). J was trimmed by 6 bases and V by 8 bases; bases with no gene match: 0. This CDR3 contains 10 residues. The CDR3 DNA follows: TGTGCCCGGGGGGGCAATGAGCAGTTCTTC. Protein sequence: CARGGNEQFF.

This chain joins TRBV9 and TRBJ2-2, with TRBD2 matching over 8 bases. Germline V gene data show CDR1 as SGDLS and CDR2 as YYNGEE. V lost 7 bases, J lost 5 bases, and 19 bases stayed unmatched. CDR3 length equals 18 residues. The chain's CDR3 is CASGPLGGGYLTTGELFF. The CDR3 DNA reads TGTGCCAGCGGTCCTCTCGGGGGGGGATACCTGACGACCGGGGAGCTGTTTTTT.

V usage is TRBV7-6 and J usage is TRBJ2-2; D may be TRBD1 (6 bases). Germline V gene sequence: CDR1 SGHVS, CDR2 FNYEAQ. V lost 5 bases and J lost 5, with 12 bases in between. This CDR3 has 14 residues. Written as DNA, the CDR3 is TGTGCCAGCAGCAATACCCAGGGGACCGGGGAGCTGTTTTTT. It yields the protein CASSNTQGTGELFF.

This sequence joins TRBV2 and TRBJ2-7; a possible D gene is TRBD1 (6 bases). This CDR3 contains 12 residues. Trimming stripped 6 bases from V and 5 bases from J, with 11 bases between. Germline CDR1 reads SNHLY; CDR2 reads FYNNEI. CDR3 DNA: TGTGCCAGCAGCCACAGGGCGGACGAGCAGTACTTC. Encoded protein: CASSHRADEQYF.

The gene calls are TRBV28 and TRBJ2-4; 12 nucleotides agree with TRBD2. Germline V CDR1 and CDR2: MDHEN, SYDVKM. The CDR3 has 16 residues. V shed 6 bases, J shed 5 bases, and the junction held 8 bases outside the gene matches. CDR3 amino acids: CASSPGLAGGQNIQYF. The CDR3 nucleotides read TGTGCCAGCAGCCCGGGACTAGCGGGCGGGCAAAACATTCAGTACTTC.

The J gene is TRBJ2-7, the V gene TRBV19, with 9 bases aligning to TRBD1. The germline CDR1 and CDR2 sequences are LNHDA and SQIVND (reference sequence). V was clipped by 5 bases and J by 2 bases; unmatched bases: 7. The CDR3 has 15 amino acids. CDR3: CASSGGTGKTYEQYF. CDR3 sequence (DNA): TGTGCCAGTAGTGGTGGGACAGGGAAAACCTACGAGCAGTACTTC.

The chain links TRBV6-4 to TRBJ2-2, with 10 positions matching TRBD2. Germline assignment: CDR1 MRHNA and CDR2 SNTAGT. The CDR3 is 15 residues long. V shed 6 bases and J 5 bases; nucleotides not matched to a gene: 6. The CDR3 DNA follows: TGTGCCAGCAGCGAGCTAGCGGGGGAGACCGGGGAGCTGTTTTTT. Encoded protein: CASSELAGETGELFF.

This clone has more than one count but fewer than ten. The V call is TRBV7-9, the J call TRBJ2-7; 10 bases agree with TRBD1. Germline V lookup: CDR1 SEHNR, CDR2 FQNEAQ (reference sequence). The CDR3 is made up of 14 amino acids. V was pared by 4 bases and J by 3 bases, with 3 bases of the junction left unmatched. CDR3 DNA: TGTGCCAGCAGCTGGGGACAGGGGAACTACGAGCAGTACTTC. Translation: CASSWGQGNYEQYF.

The chain joins TRBV5-6 to TRBJ1-2; maybe TRBD1 (5 bases). Between the trimmed V and J ends, which lost 1 base and 3 bases, there was a span of 10 bases. The CDR3 has 14 residues. Per germline, CDR1 SGHDT and CDR2 YYEEEE. This CDR3 reads CASSLSRVHYGYTF. CDR3 nucleotides: TGTGCCAGCAGCTTGTCCAGGGTACACTATGGCTACACCTTC.

The chain links TRBV7-6 to TRBJ2-3; the match to TRBD1 covers 8 bases. CDR3 length: 15 residues. Germline V lookup: CDR1 SGHVS, CDR2 FNYEAQ. The ends lost 5 bases at V and 2 bases at J; junction bases unmatched: 6. The CDR3 DNA reads as TGTGCCAGCAGCCAAGCAGGGGGCCCCACAGATACGCAGTATTTT. The encoded protein is CASSQAGGPTDTQYF.

V usage is TRBV27 and J usage is TRBJ2-7; 7 nucleotides line up with TRBD2. The CDR3 consists of 15 residues. V was pared by 6 bases and J by 7 bases, with 15 bases of the junction left unmatched. Germline CDR1 is MNHEY and CDR2 is SMNVEV (reference sequence). As DNA, the CDR3 is TGTGCCAGCAGGAAATACCGGGACTATGGTCTAGAGCAGTACTTC. Translation gives CASRKYRDYGLEQYF.

This clone has only a few counts. This sequence joins TRBV7-2 and TRBJ2-5; 10 nucleotides align to TRBD1. The CDR3 length is 15 residues. CDR1 and CDR2 from the germline V gene are SGHTA and FQGNSA. V lost 3 bases, J lost 11 bases, and 12 bases stayed unmatched. The CDR3 DNA is TGTGCCAGCAGCTTTTCCGGGACAGGGGTAAAAGAGCAGTACTTC. Its protein product is CASSFSGTGVKEQYF.

This chain uses TRBV5-6 with TRBJ1-5; D possibly corresponds to TRBD1 (5 bases). CDR3 length: 14 residues. Trimming left V 1 base short and J 4 bases short, with 9 bases between. Germline lookup yields CDR1 SGHDT and CDR2 YYEEEE. The CDR3 reads CASSLWGTNQPQHF. As DNA, the CDR3 is TGTGCCAGCAGCTTGTGGGGCACAAATCAGCCCCAGCATTTT.

The CDR3 protein is CASSMTGATYNEQFF. CDR3 DNA: TGTGCCAGCAGCATGACAGGGGCTACCTACAATGAGCAGTTCTTC. V usage is TRBV9 and J usage is TRBJ2-1, with TRBD1 matching 8 bases. Germline CDR1 SGDLS, CDR2 YYNGEE. CDR3 length equals 15 residues. Trimming removed 4 bases from V and 2 bases from J; junction bases left unmatched: 5.